The 3 T cell receptor beta chains below all came from one sample that was sequenced in a study of blood T cell repertoires in COVID-19. TCRdb's copy holds only in-frame clones and misses some; the assay was immunoSEQ multiplex PCR. The sample contains about 59,000 clones, 60% to 80% of which appear only once. Source material: peripheral blood. The receptors stem from an elderly man with acute or convalescent COVID-19.

This clone was seen a few times. The chain carries TRBV6-1 and TRBJ1-5; 12 nucleotides agree with TRBD1. Germline lookup yields CDR1 MNHNS and CDR2 SASEGT. Trimming removed 3 bases from V and 7 bases from J; junction bases left unmatched: 7. This CDR3 contains 16 residues. CDR3 region: CASSDRTGTGGQPQHF. Here the CDR3 DNA reads TGTGCCAGCAGTGACCGCACCGGGACAGGGGGCCAGCCCCAGCATTTT.

The V call is TRBV4-1, the J call TRBJ2-2; D is perhaps TRBD1 (6 bases). Germline CDR1 reads MGHRA; CDR2 reads YSYEKL. V lost 1 base, J lost 5 bases, and 14 bases lay in between. The CDR3 has 16 residues. In DNA form, the CDR3 reads TGCGCCAGCAGCCAAGCCATCCTAGGGGGTACCGGGGAGCTGTTTTTT. Protein sequence: CASSQAILGGTGELFF.

The rearrangement joins TRBV6-5 to TRBJ1-5, with D perhaps matching TRBD1 (6 bases). Germline V CDR1 and CDR2: MNHEY, SVGAGI. The CDR3 sequence is 13 residues long. The germline V and J ends were trimmed by 4 bases and 5 bases, with 9 bases remaining between them. CDR3 bases: TGTGCCAGCAGTTCGGACAGTCATCAGCCCCAGCATTTT. It encodes CASSSDSHQPQHF.